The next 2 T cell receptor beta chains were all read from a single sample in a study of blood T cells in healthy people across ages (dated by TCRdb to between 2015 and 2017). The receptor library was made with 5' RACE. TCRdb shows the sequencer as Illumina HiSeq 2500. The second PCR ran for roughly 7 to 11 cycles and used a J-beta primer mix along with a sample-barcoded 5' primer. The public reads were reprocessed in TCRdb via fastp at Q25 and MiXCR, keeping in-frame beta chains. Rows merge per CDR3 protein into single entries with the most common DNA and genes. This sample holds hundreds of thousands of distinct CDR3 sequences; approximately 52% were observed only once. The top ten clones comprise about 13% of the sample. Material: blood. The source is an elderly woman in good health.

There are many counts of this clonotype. The DNA for the CDR3 is TGCAGTGCTTCTTCCGGGACTAGCGGAGGCAATGAGCAGTTCTTC. Translated: CSASSGTSGGNEQFF. V gene TRBV20-1 combines with J gene TRBJ2-1; 11 bases align to TRBD2. Unmatched junction bases numbered 9, after V lost 5 bases and J lost 6 bases. In germline, CDR1 is DFQATT, CDR2 SNEGSKA (reference sequence). The CDR3 runs to 15 residues.

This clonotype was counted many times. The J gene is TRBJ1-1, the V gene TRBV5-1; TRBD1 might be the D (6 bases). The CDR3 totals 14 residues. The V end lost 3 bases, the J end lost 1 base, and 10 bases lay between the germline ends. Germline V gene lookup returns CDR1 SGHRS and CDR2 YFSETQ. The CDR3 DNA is TGCGCCAGCAGCTCCCTAGGGGGGAACACTGAAGCTTTCTTT. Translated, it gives CASSSLGGNTEAFF.